This section outlines one TCR beta chain sequence together with its context. This receptor's antigen is unknown. No per-base quality is available; no much larger clone lies one base away. Genomic DNA was isolated from the sorted cells so that the TCRbeta CDR3 region could be sequenced. The immunoSEQ Assay was used for sequencing of TCRbeta CDR3 regions. Here the immuneACCESS table is served through TCRdb, limited to in-frame sequences with V and J called. Missing clones are a known gap in these copies; in checked studies unresolved V genes cover under half, and the rest lacks a known reason. This sample comprises some 100,000 clones, approximately 80% of them detected only once. The biggest ten clones account for 1.1% of the sample. This entry belongs to a study of OX40 agonist ivuxolimab in advanced cancers. The study in broad terms: The costimulatory receptor OX40 (CD134) was targeted by ivuxolimab, a fully human IgG2 agonistic monoclonal antibody. The point of sequencing TCRbeta in the periphery was to test whether ivuxolimab changed TCR sequence diversity and drove clonal T-cell expansion. Of the approximately 54 patients in dose escalation, 19 had hepatocellular carcinoma, roughly 15 had melanoma, 9 had renal cell carcinoma and 9 had head and neck cancer. Prior anti-PD-1, anti-PD-L1 or anti-CTLA-4 therapy was permitted, and checkpoint inhibitors had been received by roughly two fifths of dose-escalation patients. In the dose-escalation cohort, 82.7% of patients were male, and the mean age was around 60 years, with a range of about 23 to 85. Intravenous ivuxolimab was administered to patients every 2 weeks at six dose levels: 0.01, 0.1, 0.3, 1.5, 3 and 10 mg/kg. Three dose-escalation patients achieved partial responses, one with hepatocellular carcinoma and two with cutaneous melanoma. The monotherapy dose-escalation portion (N of about 50 patients) of the phase I ivuxolimab trial is reported in the paper. General findings and caveats noted by the study authors: After ivuxolimab, expanded clones were on average more numerous among CD8+ T cells than among CD4+ T cells. In the 0.1-3.0 mg/kg groups, partial responders had among the lowest normalized peripheral clonal expansion, particularly in CD8+ T cells. Low levels of normalized T-cell clonal expansion were also seen in some patients who did not respond. The antigen specificity of the clonally expanded peripheral T cells was not determined. At doses from 0.1 to 3.0 mg/kg, clonal expansion was seen in both CD4+ and CD8+ blood T cells between baseline and week 6.

V is reduced by 1 base and J by 0 bases, leaving a spacing of 16 bases between them. Reading from cysteine to phenylalanine, the CDR3 counts 17 amino acids. Solely the CDR3 DNA is kept, with 51 bases framed from the first base. From a lookup of the germline V gene, CDR1 and CDR2 are LGHNA and YNFKEQ. The trial excluded patients who had a history of autoimmune disease or were on systemic immunosuppression. In every dose cohort, peripheral blood was drawn for TCR sequencing at baseline, cycle 4 day 1, and cycle 7 day 1. Samples came from an open-label, multicenter, first-in-human phase I dose-escalation trial of ivuxolimab. Adults with locally advanced or metastatic melanoma, renal cell carcinoma, hepatocellular carcinoma or head and neck squamous cell carcinoma were enrolled in the trial. Before TCR sequencing, CD4+ and CD8+ T cells were separately sorted from peripheral blood.

The chain links TRBV4-2 with TRBJ2-7; no D segment can be confidently identified. This clonotype originated in an adult with an advanced solid tumor such as melanoma, head and neck, liver or kidney cancer. Sequenced here: CD4+ or CD8+ T cells sorted from blood, sampled in a trial of the OX40 agonist ivuxolimab. The DNA reads as follows: TGTGCCAGCAGCCAAGCGTCGGGCCAGGTTAACTCCTACGAGCAGTACTTC. Translated, this is CASSQASGQVNSYEQYF.